The 10 T cell receptor beta chains in this list originate from one sample, sequenced in a study of regulatory T cells in long-lasting Graves disease. Libraries of TCR beta came from iRepertoire HTBI primers plus Arm-PCR of CDR3 regions. TCRdb used MiXCR to reprocess the multiplex PCR reads, holding one entry per CDR3 protein. Among roughly 320,000 distinct CDR3 sequences listed, 15% to 20% were seen once. Time point of the sample: newly diagnosed GD, antithyroid drugs for less than 3 months. RNA extracted from PBMCs served as the sequencing template. These data also formed part of another study, on T cells in Graves' hyperthyroidism and ophthalmopathy.

This specimen consisted of peripheral blood mononuclear cells (PBMCs), obtained at new diagnosis, from a patient treated with antithyroid drugs. The receptor source for this set is a man aged 40-49 years with Graves disease.

This clonotype appeared many times. The rearrangement links TRBV24-1 to TRBJ2-5; 8 nucleotides agree with TRBD2. The germline CDR1 and CDR2 sequences are KGHDR and SFDVKD. J lost 5 bases, V lost 0 bases, and 10 bases had no gene match. This CDR3 contains 17 residues. Written as DNA, the CDR3 is TGTGCCACCAGTGATTTGCCGGGACTAGGGGGTCCCGAGACCCAGTACTTC. The encoded protein is CATSDLPGLGGPETQYF.

This clonotype was picked up many times. Sequence at one end of the junction differs from germline and may be a read error. The chain employs TRBV20-1 and TRBJ2-7; tentative D call: TRBD1 (5 bases). This CDR3 contains 12 residues. CDR1 DFQATT and CDR2 SNEGSKA come from the germline V gene (reference sequence). This CDR3 reads CSAARQQLSPCF. CDR3 in DNA: TGCAGTGCCGCTAGACAGCAACTCAGCCCGTGCTTC.

This clonotype was seen repeatedly, ten times or more. Mismatch with germline at one junction end may stem from a read error. The J gene is TRBJ2-5, the V gene TRBV5-1; 13 bases line up with TRBD2. In germline, CDR1 is SGHRS, CDR2 YFSETQ. The CDR3 runs 16 residues. This CDR3 is CASSSRLAGGQETQYF. Here the CDR3 DNA reads TGTGCCAGCAGCTCACGACTAGCGGGGGGCCAAGAGACCCAGTACTTC. Drawing the rest from reference TRBV5-1 and TRBJ2-5, the complete variable domain is KAGVTQTPRYLIKTRGQQVTLSCSPISGHRSVSWYQQTPGQGLQFLFEYFSETQRNKGNFPGRFSGRQFSNSRSEMNVSTLELGDSALYLCASSSRLAGGQETQYFGPGTRLLVL.

There are many counts of this clonotype. This chain's CDR3 is CSAHRDPYNEQFF. As DNA, the CDR3 is TGCAGTGCCCACAGGGACCCATACAATGAGCAGTTCTTC. This chain connects TRBV20-1 to TRBJ2-1; maybe TRBD1 (6 bases). Trimming left V 6 bases short and J 4 bases short, with 13 bases between. From germline, CDR1 is DFQATT and CDR2 SNEGSKA (reference sequence). This CDR3 contains 13 residues.

This clonotype was detected ten times or more. This chain connects TRBV5-5 to TRBJ2-3; a weak D match, TRBD2 (6 bases). The CDR3 loop spans 13 amino acids. Germline lookup yields CDR1 SGHKS and CDR2 YYEKEE (reference sequence). V gave up 4 bases and J gave up 2 bases, with 8 bases separating them. The CDR3 nucleotides read TGTGCCAGCAGCCGGAGGGCCACAGATACGCAGTATTTT. As protein: CASSRRATDTQYF.

This clonotype was detected ten times or more. CDR3 nucleotides: TGTGCCAGCTCACCACCGTCGGAGCGGGGGGGCCTGGAGACCCAGTACTTC. This codes for CASSPPSERGGLETQYF. This chain joins TRBV18 and TRBJ2-5; 10 positions agree with TRBD2. The CDR3 runs to 17 residues. J gave up 5 bases and V 0 bases, and 9 bases lay outside the gene matches. Germline V gene data show CDR1 as KGHSH and CDR2 as LQKENI.

The table lists this clonotype with many counts. The V call is TRBV5-1, the J call TRBJ2-1; no clear D gene. The ends were cut back, 0 bases at V and 0 bases at J, with 10 bases in the middle. Germline CDR1 is SGHRS and CDR2 is YFSETQ. CDR3 length: 16 amino acids. This CDR3 is CASSLEAEISYNEQFF. CDR3 DNA: TGCGCCAGCAGCTTGGAGGCAGAAATCTCCTACAATGAGCAGTTCTTC.

This clonotype has at least ten counts. The rearrangement links TRBV28 to TRBJ1-1; D call uncertain. The ends were cut back, 2 bases at V and 0 bases at J, with 7 bases in the middle. The CDR3 sequence is 14 residues long. Germline V gene sequence: CDR1 MDHEN, CDR2 SYDVKM. CDR3 nucleotides: TGTGCCAGCAGTTTAACACAGATGAACACTGAAGCTTTCTTT. Its protein product is CASSLTQMNTEAFF. The variable domain in full, with the rest retrieved from reference TRBV28 and TRBJ1-1, is DVKVTQSSRYLVKRTGEKVFLECVQDMDHENMFWYRQDPGLGLRLIYFSYDVKMKEKGDIPEGYSVSREKKERFSLILESASTNQTSMYLCASSLTQMNTEAFFGQGTRLTVV.

This clonotype has a count of ten or more. The chain employs TRBV28 and TRBJ2-7; D is unclear. CDR1 is MDHEN, CDR2 SYDVKM, per germline. The ends were cut back, 3 bases at V and 4 bases at J, with 10 bases in the middle. The CDR3 covers 13 residues. CDR3 residues: CASSFTAAYEQYF. DNA for the CDR3: TGTGCCAGCAGTTTCACGGCGGCATACGAGCAGTACTTC.

The V and J genes are TRBV7-2 and TRBJ2-7, with 9 bases that match TRBD2. CDR3 length: 15 amino acids. The ends lost 2 bases at V and 0 bases at J; junction bases unmatched: 2. Germline V lookup: CDR1 SGHTA, CDR2 FQGNSA. CDR3 protein: CASSLLAGYSYEQYF. The DNA of the CDR3 is TGTGCCAGCAGCTTACTAGCGGGGTACTCCTACGAGCAGTACTTC.